This TCR beta chain was profiled in a study of molecular identifiers for immune sequencing clone quantification. In the study overall: Replicate experiments divided RNA from approximately 22,000 or 94,000 naive CD8 cells into five parts and sequenced four.

Germline V CDR1 and CDR2: LGHNT, FRNRAP. The CDR3 contains 15 residues. V was clipped by 4 bases and J by 3 bases; unmatched bases: 7. TCR libraries were built in bulk with a published protocol and specific TCR primers. Each CDR3 protein gets one entry after TCRdb re-called the PCR reads with MiXCR. This table holds some 590,000 distinct CDR3 sequences, 25% found once. V gene TRBV12-5 combines with J gene TRBJ2-7; TRBD2 matches at 9 bases. The sequencing sample was made of naive CD8+ T cells from blood, with Jurkat cell RNA spiked in. Subset specified: FACS-sorted CD8+CD4-CCR7+CD45RA+ naive T cells. The receptor comes from a human donor in good health. Some libraries in this study had Jurkat cell RNA spiked in. This CDR3 reads CASGWAVSGGYEQYF. In DNA, the CDR3 is TGTGCTAGTGGTTGGGCGGTTAGCGGGGGCTACGAGCAGTACTTC.